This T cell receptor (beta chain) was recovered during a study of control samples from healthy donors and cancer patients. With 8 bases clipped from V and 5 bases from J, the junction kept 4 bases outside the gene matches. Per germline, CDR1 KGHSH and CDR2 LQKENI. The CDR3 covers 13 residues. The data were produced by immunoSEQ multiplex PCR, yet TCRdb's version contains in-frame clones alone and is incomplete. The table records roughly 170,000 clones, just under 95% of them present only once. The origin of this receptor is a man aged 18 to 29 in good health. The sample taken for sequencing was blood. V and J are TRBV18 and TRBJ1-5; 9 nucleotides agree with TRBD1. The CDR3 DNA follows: TGTGCCAGCAAGGGACAGGGTGATCAGCCCCAGCATTTT. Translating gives CASKGQGDQPQHF.